The TCR beta chain described here comes from a study of CD8 T cells in ankylosing spondylitis. Overall study findings and caveats: Disease-linked clones were reportedly significantly enriched in matched ankylosing spondylitis synovial fluid.

MiXCR, run by TCRdb on the 5' RACE reads, gives a single entry per CDR3 protein. The sample lists around 250,000 distinct CDR3 sequences, around a tenth occurring once. This clonotype was seen only a few times. Its antigen is unidentified. Germline V lookup: CDR1 SGHRS, CDR2 YFSETQ. This CDR3 spans 13 amino acids. V lost 3 bases and J lost 6; bases outside the gene matches: 3. The specimen was blood, either unsorted or a sorted T cell fraction (not recorded which). This receptor was identified in a male donor with ankylosing spondylitis or in good health (not recorded which). The rearrangement uses TRBV5-1 and TRBJ1-5; TRBD1 matches 7 bases. The CDR3 reads CASSWAGGQPQHF. CDR3 sequence (DNA): TGCGCCAGCAGCTGGGCAGGGGGTCAGCCCCAGCATTTT. The full variable domain, completed using reference TRBV5-1 and TRBJ1-5, is KAGVTQTPRYLIKTRGQQVTLSCSPISGHRSVSWYQQTPGQGLQFLFEYFSETQRNKGNFPGRFSGRQFSNSRSEMNVSTLELGDSALYLCASSWAGGQPQHFGDGTRLSIL.